This TCR beta chain was obtained from a study of cytomegalovirus exposure and HLA in healthy donors. Across the whole study: Early on, a data release was issued that held some 91 million unique TCRs from HLA-typed donors. General observations from the study: Based on reports, TCR beta sequences accurately predicted HLA-A and HLA-B alleles for most subjects.

V dropped 5 bases and J dropped 6 bases, with 13 bases sitting between them. This CDR3 comprises 14 residues. Germline lookup yields CDR1 SGHTA and CDR2 FQGTGA. PCR used 60 Vbeta primers and 13 Jbeta primers. Generated by immunoSEQ multiplex PCR, the TCRdb table keeps only in-frame clones and is missing some. Here the sample spans roughly 140,000 clones, roughly 84% being singletons. Details on this clone: Its target is not known.

The rearrangement joins TRBV7-3 to TRBJ2-2; possibly TRBD1 for D (6 bases). The sequence derives from a boy between 2 and 10 years old in good health and CMV-seronegative. Sequencing input: PBMCs. The CDR3 region is CASSILQGAGELFF. Written as DNA, the CDR3 is TGTGCCAGCAGCATTCTACAGGGTGCCGGGGAGCTGTTTTTT.